The 19 T cell receptor beta chains reported below all come from one sample, sequenced in a study of T-cell reconstitution after alpha-beta-depleted transplantation in children. Researchers prepared the TCRbeta library using unique molecular identifiers, the study reports. MiXCR, run by TCRdb on the PCR reads, gives a single entry per CDR3 protein. In the table there are about 610,000 distinct CDR3 sequences, roughly a tenth of which are singletons. The input for sequencing was PBMCs from the stem cell graft donor, taken from the stem cell graft. The source is a human donor who donated a stem cell graft to a child with acute myeloid leukemia.

In its sample, this clonotype was seen many times. This rearrangement joins TRBV20-1 to TRBJ1-5; no firm D call. Germline assignment: CDR1 DFQATT and CDR2 SNEGSKA (reference sequence). V lost 0 bases, J lost 1 base, and 4 bases lay in between. The CDR3 totals 13 residues. DNA of the CDR3: TGCAGTGCTAGAGAAAACAGCAATCAGCCCCAGCATTTT. The encoded protein is CSARENSNQPQHF.

The rearrangement links TRBV6-1 to TRBJ2-5, with D possibly being TRBD1 or TRBD2 (6 bases each). Germline loops: CDR1 MNHNS, CDR2 SASEGT. The CDR3 is 14 residues long. V was clipped by 8 bases and J by 4 bases, with 17 bases between them. The DNA of the CDR3 is TGTGCCAGCGGCCCGGGGGCCGGAGGAGAGACCCAGTACTTC. Protein sequence: CASGPGAGGETQYF.

This chain joins TRBV30 and TRBJ2-3; D may be TRBD2 (6 bases). Germline CDR1 reads GTSNPN; CDR2 reads SVGIG (reference sequence). The V and J ends lost 2 bases and 10 bases respectively, with 13 bases between them. The length of the CDR3 is 12 residues. Here the CDR3 reads CAWSRGRLPQYF. The CDR3 DNA reads as TGTGCCTGGAGTCGTGGGAGGCTGCCGCAGTATTTT.

CDR3 in DNA: TGTGCCAGCCCGACCGGGACTAGCGCCACCGGGGAGCTGTTTTTT. Translated, it gives CASPTGTSATGELFF. This chain joins TRBV7-9 and TRBJ2-2, with TRBD2 matching over 10 bases. The germline gives CDR1 SEHNR, CDR2 FQNEAQ (reference sequence). V shed 8 bases and J 4 bases; nucleotides not matched to a gene: 7. This CDR3 has 15 amino acids.

The table lists this clonotype with a few counts. The rearrangement joins TRBV6-5 to TRBJ2-1; TRBD2 aligns across 8 bases. In germline, CDR1 is MNHEY, CDR2 SVGAGI. With V trimmed by 0 bases and J by 7 bases, 5 bases remained unmatched. This CDR3 contains 15 residues. Here the CDR3 DNA reads TGTGCCAGCAGTTACTCGACCAGCGGGAGAAATGAGCAGTTCTTC. Its translation: CASSYSTSGRNEQFF.

This chain uses TRBV6-2 or TRBV6-3 with TRBJ2-1; 13 bases fit TRBD2. V lost 4 bases and J lost 8; bases outside the gene matches: 11. CDR3 length equals 17 residues. CDR1 is MNHEY and CDR2 is SVGEGT in the germline V gene. The CDR3 loop is CASSFSRLAGGWDEQFF. The CDR3 DNA is TGTGCCAGCAGTTTCAGTCGACTAGCGGGAGGATGGGATGAGCAGTTCTTC.

This clonotype showed up just a few times. This rearrangement joins TRBV7-9 to TRBJ2-6; D not certain. Germline assignment: CDR1 SEHNR and CDR2 FQNEAQ (reference sequence). The CDR3 covers 16 residues. Trimming stripped 2 bases from V and 3 bases from J, with 11 bases between. The CDR3 loop reads CASSLLSSGGANVLTF. The CDR3 DNA is TGTGCCAGCAGCTTACTATCGAGTGGTGGGGCCAACGTCCTGACTTTC.

This clonotype was counted only a few times. This rearrangement joins TRBV6-1 to TRBJ2-7; tentative D call: TRBD2 (5 bases). There are 15 residues in the CDR3. V shed 8 bases and J shed 3 bases, with 20 bases lying between them. CDR1 and CDR2 (germline): MNHNS, SASEGT. The CDR3 DNA reads TGTGCCAGCCCGTCCCCAGCGGTAATCGACTACGAGCAGTACTTC. Amino acids: CASPSPAVIDYEQYF.

This clonotype was found a few times. The V call is TRBV5-1, the J call TRBJ2-3; 7 bases map to TRBD1. CDR3 size: 15 residues. Germline V lookup: CDR1 SGHRS, CDR2 YFSETQ. V gave up 4 bases and J gave up 0 bases; unmatched junction bases: 5. The CDR3 loop reads CASSGTVTSTDTQYF. As DNA, the CDR3 is TGCGCCAGCAGCGGGACAGTTACTAGCACAGATACGCAGTATTTT.

This clonotype was seen a few times. The chain couples TRBV7-9 to TRBJ2-1; D is unclear. CDR1 is SEHNR, CDR2 FQNEAQ, per germline (reference sequence). The germline V and J ends were trimmed by 7 bases and 8 bases, with 9 bases remaining between them. CDR3 length equals 11 residues. CDR3 sequence reads: CASTPHDEQFF. The CDR3 DNA sequence: TGTGCCAGCACCCCCCACGATGAGCAGTTCTTC.

This CDR3 is CASSQEGLPYEQYF. CDR3 nucleotides: TGTGCCAGCAGCCAAGAGGGACTCCCCTACGAGCAGTACTTC. V usage is TRBV14 and J usage is TRBJ2-7, with D possibly matching TRBD2 (6 bases). The V gene lost 0 bases and the J gene lost 2 bases, with 8 bases spanning the gap. Germline CDR1 is SGHDN and CDR2 is FVKESK. The CDR3 extends over 14 amino acids.

This chain links TRBV6-1 with TRBJ1-2, with 10 bases aligning to TRBD1. V lost 7 bases and J lost 2; bases outside the gene matches: 13. The germline gives CDR1 MNHNS, CDR2 SASEGT. This CDR3 region has 17 residues. CDR3 nucleotides: TGTGCCAGCACTCGGCGGACAGGGGGAAGTTGGAACTATGGCTACACCTTC. The encoded protein is CASTRRTGGSWNYGYTF.

The V and J genes are TRBV15 and TRBJ2-5; no definite D call. The germline V gene encodes CDR1 LNHNV and CDR2 YYDKDF (reference sequence). The CDR3 sequence is 11 residues long. V lost 6 bases and J 8 bases, leaving 10 bases between the germline ends. The CDR3 sequence is CATSTGITQYF. DNA for the CDR3: TGTGCCACCAGTACTGGTATTACCCAGTACTTC.

This clonotype was recorded a few times. The chain recombines TRBV7-9 with TRBJ2-4, with D possibly being TRBD1 or TRBD2 (5 bases each). The germline V and J ends were trimmed by 1 base and 6 bases, with 13 bases remaining between them. Germline lookup yields CDR1 SEHNR and CDR2 FQNEAQ (reference sequence). The CDR3 covers 15 residues. The CDR3 DNA sequence: TGTGCCAGCAGCTTAGGTGCTGGTGGGGGAAACATTCAGTACTTC. Translated: CASSLGAGGGNIQYF.

The chain recombines TRBV20-1 with TRBJ2-1; TRBD1 or TRBD2 may be the D gene (5 bases each). Germline CDR1 and CDR2: DFQATT and SNEGSKA (reference sequence). The ends were cut back, 7 bases at V and 10 bases at J, with 14 bases in the middle. The CDR3 extends over 11 amino acids. This CDR3 is CSGQSRDEQFF. The DNA for the CDR3 is TGCAGTGGACAGAGTAGGGACGAGCAGTTCTTC.

This clonotype was counted many times. This sequence joins TRBV5-1 and TRBJ1-2; D not resolved. Trimming took 4 bases from V and 1 from J, leaving 11 bases between them. Per germline, CDR1 SGHRS and CDR2 YFSETQ. The CDR3 length is 14 residues. The CDR3 here is CASSLEGRNYGYTF. The CDR3 DNA reads as TGCGCCAGCAGCCTCGAAGGACGTAACTATGGCTACACCTTC.

The CDR3: CATLGAGGPGEQFF. CDR3 nucleotides: TGTGCCACCTTAGGAGCGGGAGGGCCCGGTGAGCAGTTCTTC. J is TRBJ2-1 and V is TRBV10-3, with 10 positions matching TRBD2. Germline V lookup: CDR1 ENHRY, CDR2 SYGVKD. V was clipped by 10 bases and J by 9 bases; unmatched bases: 12. The CDR3 contains 14 residues.

This chain links TRBV20-1 with TRBJ2-1, with D possibly being TRBD2 (7 bases). V was cut by 5 bases and J by 1 base, with 15 bases left in between. Germline V gene sequence: CDR1 DFQATT, CDR2 SNEGSKA (reference sequence). This CDR3 region has 15 residues. CDR3: CSAGEGRGSYNEQFF. The CDR3 DNA follows: TGCAGTGCTGGGGAGGGGAGGGGGTCCTACAATGAGCAGTTCTTC.

This clonotype appeared a few times. The chain recombines TRBV7-9 with TRBJ2-7; D may correspond to TRBD1 or TRBD2 (5 bases each). With 4 bases removed from V and 2 bases from J, the gap between germline ends came to 18 bases. Germline V CDR1 and CDR2: SEHNR, FQNEAQ (reference sequence). The CDR3 contains 16 residues. DNA for the CDR3: TGTGCCAGCAGCTCCAGAGGGGTAGGCGCTCCCTACGAGCAGTACTTC. Protein product: CASSSRGVGAPYEQYF.